The rows below give T cell receptor beta chains drawn from one sample of a study of PD-1 blockade in classical Hodgkin lymphoma. The protocol was immunoSEQ multiplex PCR, while the TCRdb copy is restricted to in-frame clones and leaves out a portion. The repertoire consists of 15,000 to 20,000 clones, with around 82% occurring once and the leading ten covering less than 25%. Sequenced material: peripheral blood mononuclear cells (PBMCs), taken before the fourth cycle of nivolumab. These receptors were obtained from a human donor with classical Hodgkin lymphoma. Each CDR3 is given with its conserved first and last residue.

>13|TRBJ1-3|TRBV5-1
CASSSNSGNTIYF
>15|TRBJ2-3|TRBV5-1
CASSLGTGRTDTQYF
>15|TRBJ1-4|TRBV30
CAWSEGLPTNEKLFF
>14|TRBJ2-3|TRBV4-3
CASSTRASTDTQYF
>15|TRBJ2-7|TRBV4-3
CASSQDRGSNYEQYF
>16|TRBJ1-3|TRBV5-6
CASSHRTGAHSNTIYF
>15|TRBJ1-1|TRBV19
CASSHTGTGGSEAFF
>16|TRBJ2-3|TRBV4-3
CASSQEWRASTDTQYF
>12|TRBJ1-5|TRBV6-6
CASAQGNQPQHF
>16|TRBJ2-2|TRBV2
CASSGSGGVDTGELFF
>13|TRBJ1-3|TRBV5-6
CASSTGVGNTTYF
>15|TRBJ2-1|TRBV7-9
CASSLVSGRLDEQFF
>13|TRBJ2-1|TRBV6-5
CASSWGLAGEQFF
>14|TRBJ1-6|TRBV25-1
CASSDGRENSPLHF
>13|TRBJ1-2|TRBV2
CASRGTDFYGYTF
>14|TRBJ2-5|TRBV9
CASSVEAGGGTQYF
>14|TRBJ2-1|TRBV9
CASSVRPVGTEQFF
>13|TRBJ2-1|TRBV19
CASSILAGVGQFF
>13|TRBJ2-3|TRBV9
CASSVEVPDTQYF
>15|TRBJ2-7|TRBV5-1
CASSLDRFRSYEQYF
>13|TRBJ2-1|TRBV6-6
CASSSPPGNEQFF
>16|TRBJ2-5|TRBV28
CASSPTRQGVQETQYF
>18|TRBJ2-5|TRBV9
CASSGLRGSGPSQETQYF
>14|TRBJ2-3|TRBV4-3
CASSQDRVTDTQYF
>16|TRBJ1-1|TRBV5-1
CASREGAGGRNTEAFF
>17|TRBJ2-1|TRBV14
CASSQWLAGIRYNEQFF
>14|TRBJ1-1|TRBV28
CASSLGGRTGEAFF
>13|TRBJ2-7|TRBV5-1
CASSLDTGGEQYF
>15|TRBJ2-6|TRBV6-5
CASRGSHSGANVLTF
>16|TRBJ1-6|TRBV28
CASSFVEAAYNSPLHF
>12|TRBJ1-1|TRBV6-6
CASSYEGTEAFF
>16|TRBJ2-2|TRBV6-5
CASSYPQGAMSGELFF
>11|TRBJ2-5|TRBV20-1
CSASRTETQYF
>16|TRBJ2-2|TRBV4-1
CASSQDKGLGNGELFF
>13|TRBJ2-5|TRBV10-1
CASSAADRETQYF
>13|TRBJ1-5|TRBV6-6
CASSYLLNQPQHF
>17|TRBJ2-1|TRBV9
CASSERTGMSHRNEQFF
>15|TRBJ2-7|TRBV30
CAWRNRDRFSYEQYF
>15|TRBJ2-1|TRBV6-4
CASSDSDGSYNEQFF